This T cell receptor (beta chain) originates from a study of response to subunit inactivated influenza vaccine. General study results and limits: Authors suggested each seasonal flu vaccination may recruit only limited numbers of new T cells.

From the RT-PCR reads, TCRdb called clonotypes with MiXCR, one entry per CDR3 protein. The data contain fewer than 700,000 distinct CDR3 sequences, 10% to 15% of them seen just once; the ten biggest clones take up 13%. CDR3 length equals 13 residues. Germline CDR1 reads SGHTA; CDR2 reads FQGTGA. Between the trimmed V and J ends, which lost 5 bases and 6 bases, there was a span of 12 bases. This clonotype has only a few counts. Its antigen is unidentified. The genes are TRBV7-3 and TRBJ2-3; D gene unclear. The source of this sequence is a man over 45 who received an inactivated influenza vaccine. The sample here was PBMCs from blood, taken about 6 weeks after vaccination. The CDR3 protein is CASSLRPTDTQYF. DNA for the CDR3: TGTGCCAGCAGCCTACGACCCACGGATACGCAGTATTTT.